This record concerns one TCR beta chain sequence. These data come from a study of memory CD4+ T cells and cytomegalovirus serostatus. The overall study: Healthy Belgian adult donors included fewer than 10 CMV-positive and more than 20 CMV-negative people.

V lost 6 bases, J lost 0 bases, and 14 bases lay in between. This CDR3 comprises 15 residues. Germline loops: CDR1 KGHSH, CDR2 LQKENI. Single viable CD3+CD4+CD8-CD45RO+ cells were sorted as the memory CD4+ T cells. Profiling relied on immunoSEQ multiplex PCR, and the TCRdb table lists in-frame clones only, not all of them. The sample carries about 42,000 clones, approximately 84% recorded once. Sequencing used memory CD4+ T cells from blood. V gene TRBV18 combines with J gene TRBJ1-1; D not certain. The sequence was obtained from an adult in good health and CMV-seronegative. The CDR3 coding sequence is TGTGCCAGCTCTCTCGGGAGATCCCTGAACACTGAAGCTTTCTTT. This gives the protein CASSLGRSLNTEAFF. Full variable domain (remainder filled in from reference TRBV18 and TRBJ1-1): NAGVMQNPRHLVRRRGQEARLRCSPMKGHSHVYWYRQLPEEGLKFMVYLQKENIIDESGMPKERFSAEFPKEGPSILRIQQVVRGDSAAYFCASSLGRSLNTEAFFGQGTRLTVV.